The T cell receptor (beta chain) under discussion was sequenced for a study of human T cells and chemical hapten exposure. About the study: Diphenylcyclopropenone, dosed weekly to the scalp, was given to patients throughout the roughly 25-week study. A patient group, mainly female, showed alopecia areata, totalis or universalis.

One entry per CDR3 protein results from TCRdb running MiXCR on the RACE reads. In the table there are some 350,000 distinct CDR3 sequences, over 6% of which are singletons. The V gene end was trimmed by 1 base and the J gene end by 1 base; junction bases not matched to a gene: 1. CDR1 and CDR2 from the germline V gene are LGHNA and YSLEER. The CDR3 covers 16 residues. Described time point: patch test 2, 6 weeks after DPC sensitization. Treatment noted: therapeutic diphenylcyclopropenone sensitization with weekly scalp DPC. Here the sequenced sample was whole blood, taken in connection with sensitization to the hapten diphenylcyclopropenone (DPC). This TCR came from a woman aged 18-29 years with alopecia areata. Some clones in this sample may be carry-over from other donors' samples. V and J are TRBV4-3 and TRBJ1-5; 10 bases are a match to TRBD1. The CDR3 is CASSQGTGGSNQPQHF. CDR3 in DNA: TGCGCCAGCAGCCAAGGGACAGGGGGGAGCAATCAGCCCCAGCATTTT.